This TCR beta chain was found in a study of T cells after yellow fever vaccination (dated by TCRdb to the late 2010s). Study-level background: The SMART-Seq v4 Ultra Low Input RNA kit was used to prepare libraries from fractions with low cell numbers. Two healthy male donors, one aged 18 to 30 and one aged 30 to 40 years, made up the cohort. Blood samples were taken at several timepoints before and after primary and secondary immunization, and bulk PBMC replicates and cell subsets were isolated. To follow T-cell clones before and after both primary and booster YFV17D yellow fever vaccination, bulk TCR alpha and beta repertoires underwent longitudinal sequencing. The study at large found these results: Because abundant contaminating clonotypes from the bulk population could be contained in FACS-sorted repertoires, computational filtering was required. After the booster, most clones that had expanded after primary vaccination were detected again (around 96% of CD4 and around nine tenths of CD8), suggesting broad maintenance of memory. A small share of clonotypes occurred in both CD4 and CD8 compartments, likely arising from convergent recombination. Compared with the primary T-cell response, the secondary T-cell response was faster but weaker, reaching its peak on day 5 rather than on day 15. The study included only a couple of donors, which limits how far the findings can be generalized.

Comments on this clonotype: The clone's antigen remains unknown. Base qualities are missing; no much larger clone stands one base away.

Per the publication, the treatment or condition label means: live attenuated yellow fever vaccine strain. PBMCs were isolated from peripheral blood using a standard Ficoll-Paque protocol. CD4 and CD8 T-cell fractions were isolated with Dynabeads CD4 and CD8 positive selection kits. TriZol was used to extract RNA from bulk PBMCs, from CD4 and CD8 fractions, and from dextramer-positive and dextramer-negative fractions. TCR cDNA was synthesized by 5'RACE template switching, through which a universal primer site and unique molecular identifiers were introduced. cDNA synthesis was primed from both the TCR alpha and TCR beta constant segments. Two PCR steps were used to amplify libraries, with sample barcodes and sequencing adapters being added in the second step. Sequencing of the libraries was done on either Illumina HiSeq 2500 (2x100 bp) or NovaSeq (2x150 bp). The source study handled its data this way. Demultiplexing of reads and collapsing into UMI consensus sequences were performed with MIGEC, and V(D)J alignment was carried out with MiXCR. Vaccine-responding clonotypes were defined with edgeR using replicate PBMC samples, requiring FDR below 0.01 and a log2 fold change above 5 up to day 15. Each bulk clonotype received a CD4 or CD8 identity based on whether the sequenced CD4 or CD8 repertoire contained that clonotype at higher abundance. TCRdb reprocessing: public reads trimmed at Q25 with fastp, clones called with MiXCR, in-frame beta chains kept. Rows with one shared CDR3 protein collapse into an entry with the most common genes and DNA. TCRdb's processing, not the authors' own work, is the source of the V and J calls. This sample lists roughly 120,000 distinct CDR3 sequences; 7% to 8.5% were detected once. The top ten constitute about 25% of the sample.

V is reduced by 10 bases and J by 4 bases, leaving a spacing of 11 bases between them. The germline V gene supplies CDR1 SNHLY and CDR2 FYNNEI. Counted from cysteine to phenylalanine, this CDR3 has 12 amino acids. Of all the DNA, just the CDR3 is kept, 36 bases in frame from base 1. Sequencing was performed on CD8+ T cells sorted from PBMCs, taken 45 days after the yellow fever booster vaccination. This receptor chain uses TRBV2 and TRBJ2-1, with the D call perhaps TRBD1 or TRBD2, each one matching 5 bases. The origin of this receptor is a man aged 30 to 45 who received the YFV17D yellow fever vaccine. The CDR3 region reads CATEGPYNEQFF. The sequence in DNA is TGTGCCACTGAGGGACCATACAATGAGCAGTTCTTC.